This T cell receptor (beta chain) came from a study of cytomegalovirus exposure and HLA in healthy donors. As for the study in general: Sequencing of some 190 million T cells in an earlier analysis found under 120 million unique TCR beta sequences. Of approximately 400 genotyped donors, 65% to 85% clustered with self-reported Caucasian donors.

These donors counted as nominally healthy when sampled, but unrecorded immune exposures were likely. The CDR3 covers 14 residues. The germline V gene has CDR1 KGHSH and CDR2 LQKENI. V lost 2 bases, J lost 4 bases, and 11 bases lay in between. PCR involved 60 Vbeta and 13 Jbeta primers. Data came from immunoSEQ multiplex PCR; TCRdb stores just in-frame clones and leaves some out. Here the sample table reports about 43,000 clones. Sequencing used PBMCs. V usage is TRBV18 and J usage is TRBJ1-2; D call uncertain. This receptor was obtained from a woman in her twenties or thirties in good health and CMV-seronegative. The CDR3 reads CASSPLRESYGYTF. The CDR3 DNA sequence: TGTGCCAGCTCACCATTGAGGGAAAGCTATGGCTACACCTTC.